A selection of T cell receptor beta chains follows, all from one sample in a study of cytomegalovirus exposure and HLA in healthy donors. Measured with immunoSEQ multiplex PCR; TCRdb has only the in-frame clones, and not every one. The table includes about 140,000 clones, approximately 80% detected once. The sequenced material came from PBMCs. These receptors were taken from a male donor in good health and CMV-seronegative. CDR3s include the opening cysteine and the closing phenylalanine or tryptophan. A D gene is named only where the DNA matches it firmly. Some rows have no size entry. The others give once, few or many, or a class for an expanded clone.

D | J | size | V | DNA | CDR3
- | TRBJ2-1 | once | TRBV4-3 | TGCGCCAGCAGCCAAACCCCCCGGGGAAATGAGCAGTTCTTC | CASSQTPRGNEQFF
- | TRBJ2-7 | - | TRBV10-2 | TGCGCCAGCAGTGAGTCTGGGGGGACAGCCCGACCGTTGGACGAGCAGTACTTC | CASSESGGTARPLDEQYF
- | TRBJ2-1 | - | TRBV7-2 | TGTGCCAGCAGCTTAGCAGGGGCCGGGTTTAGCTCCTACAATGAGCAGTTCTTC | CASSLAGAGFSSYNEQFF
TRBD1 | TRBJ1-2 | - | TRBV5-1 | TGCGCCAGCAGCTTGGAGGGACAGAGGTATGGCTACACCTTC | CASSLEGQRYGYTF
TRBD2 | TRBJ2-7 | once | TRBV5-1 | TGCGCCAGCAGCTTAGGGGTCGGGACTAGCGGGGACTACGAGCAGTACTTC | CASSLGVGTSGDYEQYF
TRBD1 | TRBJ1-5 | - | TRBV4-2 | TGTGCCAGCAGCCAGGGACAGGCGAATCAGCCCCAGCATTTT | CASSQGQANQPQHF
TRBD2 | TRBJ2-7 | - | TRBV28 | TGTGCCAGCATCTATTCGGGCGGGAGCTCCTACGAGCAGTACTTC | CASIYSGGSSYEQYF
TRBD2 | TRBJ2-5 | - | TRBV15 | TGTGCCACCAGCCAAGCGGGGGGTCAAGAGACCCAGTACTTC | CATSQAGGQETQYF
- | TRBJ2-1 | - | TRBV10-3 | TGTGCCATTGCAGGCCCCTCCAATGAGCAGTTCTTC | CAIAGPSNEQFF
TRBD1 | TRBJ1-5 | - | TRBV7-2 | TGTGCCAGCAGCTTAAGGGACAGAGGGGGTAGGGGCAGCAATCAGCCCCAGCATTTT | CASSLRDRGGRGSNQPQHF
- | TRBJ2-3 | once | TRBV5-4 | TGTGCCAGCAGCTTGGAACGCGGGGACGGGGATACGCAGTATTTT | CASSLERGDGDTQYF
- | TRBJ1-4 | - | TRBV2 | TGTGCCAGCTGCCCTACGAATAGTGAAAAACTGTTTTTT | CASCPTNSEKLFF
- | TRBJ1-5 | - | TRBV27 | TGTGCCAGCAGTTTCTCCGGGTCTAGCAATCAGCCCCAGCATTTT | CASSFSGSSNQPQHF
TRBD1 | TRBJ2-7 | - | TRBV6-5 | TGTGCCATCTCGGGACAGACCTACTCCTACGAGCAGTACTTC | CAISGQTYSYEQYF
TRBD1 | TRBJ1-2 | - | TRBV6-1 | TGTGCCAGCAGCGAGCAGACAGGGGTCTATGGGGGCTACACCTTC | CASSEQTGVYGGYTF
- | TRBJ2-6 | - | TRBV5-1 | TGCGCCAGCAGCGCCGGGGGAAACTCTGGGGCCAACGTCCTGACTTTC | CASSAGGNSGANVLTF
TRBD2 | TRBJ2-2 | once | TRBV9 | TGTGCCAGCAGCGACCAAACAAACCTAGCGGGGGGGGAGCTGTTTTTT | CASSDQTNLAGGELFF
- | TRBJ1-1 | few | TRBV6-6 | TGTGCCAGCAGTTACTCGCGTACTGAAGCTTTCTTT | CASSYSRTEAFF
TRBD1 | TRBJ1-1 | - | TRBV12-5 | TGTGCTAGTGGTTTGATAATCAGGGGGGTTCCCACTGAAGCTTTCTTT | CASGLIIRGVPTEAFF
TRBD1 | TRBJ2-7 | - | TRBV30 | TGTGCCTGGAGTGCCGGGACAGCGTCCAACGAGCAGTACTTC | CAWSAGTASNEQYF
- | TRBJ1-1 | - | TRBV4-3 | TGCGCCAGCAGCCAAGATAGGGGCGGGGGCACTGAAGCTTTCTTT | CASSQDRGGGTEAFF
- | TRBJ1-2 | - | TRBV7-9 | TGTGCCAGCAGCTTAATCACTAACTATGGCTACACCTTC | CASSLITNYGYTF
- | TRBJ2-1 | - | TRBV28 | TGTGCCAGCAGCTTAAAGCGCGAGGGGGGGCGAACCTACAATGAGCAGTTCTTC | CASSLKREGGRTYNEQFF
TRBD1 | TRBJ2-2 | once | TRBV10-3 | TGTGCCATCAGTGGTGGGAGGACAGGGAGAACCGGGGAGCTGTTTTTT | CAISGGRTGRTGELFF
- | TRBJ2-3 | - | TRBV9 | TGTGCCAGCAGCGTAGATTGGGGGGCAGATACGCAGTATTTT | CASSVDWGADTQYF
TRBD1 | TRBJ2-7 | - | TRBV4-3 | TGCGCCAGCAGCCCGGGACAGGGTGAGACCTACGAGCAGTACTTC | CASSPGQGETYEQYF
- | TRBJ2-7 | - | TRBV28 | TGTGCCGAGTCCTCGGCGGGGGCCTCCTACGAGCAGTACTTC | CAESSAGASYEQYF
- | TRBJ2-5 | - | TRBV6-5 | TGTGCCAGCAGTTTGTACGGGAGCAGGGAGCAGTACTTC | CASSLYGSREQYF
TRBD1 | TRBJ2-2 | - | TRBV5-5 | TGTGCCAGCAGCTCACGGGGACAGGGGAACACCGGGGAGCTGTTTTTT | CASSSRGQGNTGELFF
- | TRBJ1-1 | - | TRBV28 | TGTGCCAGCAGTACTTGGAACACTGAAGCTTTCTTT | CASSTWNTEAFF
- | TRBJ1-1 | - | TRBV9 | TGTGCCAGCAGCGTCCGAGGTTTCAGGGACACTGAAGCTTTCTTT | CASSVRGFRDTEAFF
TRBD1 | TRBJ1-5 | - | TRBV19 | TGTGCCAGTAGTATTAGGGGGACAGCCTATAGCAATCAGCCCCAGCATTTT | CASSIRGTAYSNQPQHF
TRBD1 | TRBJ1-2 | - | TRBV6-5 | TGTGCCAGCAGTCTTTGGACAGGGGACGATGGCTACACCTTC | CASSLWTGDDGYTF
- | TRBJ2-7 | - | TRBV7-2 | TGTGCCAGCAGCTTCAATCCCTACGAGCAGTACTTC | CASSFNPYEQYF
- | TRBJ2-1 | - | TRBV5-1 | TGCGCCAGCAGCTTTGGGGGGGCCGGTGAGCAGTTCTTC | CASSFGGAGEQFF
- | TRBJ2-1 | - | TRBV5-4 | TGTGCCAGCAGCCGCGATCTCGTGAACAATGAGCAGTTCTTC | CASSRDLVNNEQFF
TRBD2 | TRBJ2-2 | - | TRBV5-1 | TGCGCCAGCAGTCAGGGGACTAGCGGCAAATACACCGGGGAGCTGTTTTTT | CASSQGTSGKYTGELFF
TRBD1 | TRBJ1-6 | - | TRBV5-4 | TGTGCCAGCAGCTTGCCAGCCGGGACAGGGCAGTCACCCCTCCACTTT | CASSLPAGTGQSPLHF
- | TRBJ1-1 | - | TRBV19 | TGTGCCAGTAGCGATAGAACCGTCCGGTCTGAAGCTTTCTTT | CASSDRTVRSEAFF
TRBD1 | TRBJ2-5 | - | TRBV30 | TGTGCCTGGAGTAGGGACAGGCGAGAGACCCAGTACTTC | CAWSRDRRETQYF
- | TRBJ1-5 | - | TRBV7-4 | TGTGCCAGCAGCTCCTTGGAGACAGCGGGAATGGGGGCCCAGCATTTT | CASSSLETAGMGAQHF
- | TRBJ1-5 | few | TRBV30 | TGTGCCTGGGGGGGGGCAGGGAATCAGCCCCAGCATTTT | CAWGGAGNQPQHF